The text below deals with one TCR beta chain. No antigen is known for it. Base qualities are not provided; no much larger clone lies one nucleotide away. The data were taken from a study of cytomegalovirus exposure and HLA in healthy donors (dated by TCRdb to about 2017). Some background on the complete study: According to a later analysis, the roughly 120 validation repertoires were produced on the same platform as the approximately 600 repertoires of the first cohort. A separate validation cohort of 100 to 150 different subjects was used in addition to the roughly 720-subject first cohort. The study aimed to test whether cataloging public T cell receptors could reveal signatures of past pathogen exposure. The study combined high-throughput TCR immunosequencing, statistical association of individual TCRs with disease status, and machine learning to predict cytomegalovirus infection status. On the study overall, not on this receptor specifically: While some public TCRs were present in many individuals, most TCR sequences turned up only very rarely across donors. A total of fewer than 200 TCR beta chains were listed by the study as associated with cytomegalovirus. In vitro tests confirmed that three of the cytomegalovirus-associated TCR beta chains recognize cytomegalovirus antigens. It was suggested by the authors that the approach could potentially be generalized to other disease states and immunological phenotypes. Of the cluster scores, 90% to 95% were above 0 in a later analysis, which found that TCRs clustered in the first cohort also tended to co-occur in the 90 to 150 validation repertoires. The classifier was reported to diagnose cytomegalovirus status with high specificity and sensitivity in both the original cohort and the validation cohort. A later analysis lacked HLA typing for the validation cohort, so it scored co-occurrence in that cohort across all 110 or so repertoires.

V lost 6 bases and J lost 1 base; the stretch between them is 14 bases long. CDR1 and CDR2 are drawn from the germline V gene: SQVTM, ANQGSEA. The CDR3 goes from the cysteine to the phenylalanine over 14 residues. The DNA shown is the 42-base CDR3, in frame from base 1. The method was the immunoSEQ multiplex PCR assay. In the paper's pipeline: To diagnose cytomegalovirus status from the catalog of TCR beta chain sequences, a statistical classification framework was built. TCRdb limited this immuneACCESS table to in-frame rearrangements with V and J called. A share of clones is missing; checked studies link under half to unresolved V genes, and the rest is unexplained. That table furnishes V, J and clone size, whereas the DNA furnished D and trimming. For this sample there are fewer than 150,000 clones; 75% to 90% appear just once. Of the sample, about 4.1% is held by the ten largest clones. Separate from the roughly 700-subject first cohort, the validation cohort of roughly 130 subjects was the group to which the donors belonged.

Sample: PBMCs. The chain is made from TRBV29-1 and TRBJ2-3; a tentative D match to TRBD2 spans 5 bases. This clonotype was sampled from a man aged 18 to 30 in good health and CMV-seropositive. The CDR3 protein: CSVRTVQGTDTQYF. The DNA sequence follows: TGCAGCGTCCGGACTGTCCAGGGCACAGATACGCAGTATTTT.